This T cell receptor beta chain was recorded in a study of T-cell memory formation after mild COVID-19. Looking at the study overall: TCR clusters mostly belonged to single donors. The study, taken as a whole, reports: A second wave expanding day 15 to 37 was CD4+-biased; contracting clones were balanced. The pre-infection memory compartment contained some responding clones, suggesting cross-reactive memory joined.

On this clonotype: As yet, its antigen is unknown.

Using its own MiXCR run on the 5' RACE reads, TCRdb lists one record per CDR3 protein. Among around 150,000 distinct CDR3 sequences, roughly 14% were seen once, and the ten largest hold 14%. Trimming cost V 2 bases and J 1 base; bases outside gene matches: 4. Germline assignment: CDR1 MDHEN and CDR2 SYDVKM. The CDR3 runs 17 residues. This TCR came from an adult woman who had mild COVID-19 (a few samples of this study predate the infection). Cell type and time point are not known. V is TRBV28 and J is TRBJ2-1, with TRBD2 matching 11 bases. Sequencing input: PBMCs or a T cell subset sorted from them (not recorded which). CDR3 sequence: CASSLTTSGGSYNEQFF. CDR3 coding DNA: TGTGCCAGCAGTTTAACTACTAGCGGGGGTTCCTACAATGAGCAGTTCTTC.